This T cell receptor (beta chain) was found in a study of shared clonotypes between healthy human individuals. Deletions cut 3 bases from V and 2 bases from J, with 13 bases between. Germline V lookup: CDR1 MNHNS, CDR2 SASEGT. This CDR3 comprises 15 residues. CD45RO-negative cells were positively selected for CCR7, leaving out terminally differentiated effector memory CD45RA+ cells. Only in-frame clones appear in the TCRdb table, and some are missing; sequencing was by immunoSEQ multiplex PCR. Altogether about 2.1 million clones are present, 93% being singletons, with the ten largest covering 1.5% to 2%.

The sequenced sample consisted of naive CD8+ T cells from PBMCs. This sequence joins TRBV6-1 and TRBJ1-2, with no clear D. This clonotype originated in a man between 18 and 29 years old in good health. Some clones in this sample may be carry-over from other donors' samples. The CDR3 reads CASSDRGMWNYGYTF. Written as DNA, the CDR3 is TGTGCCAGCAGTGACCGAGGGATGTGGAACTATGGCTACACCTTC.